Listed below are T cell receptor beta chains from one sample, sequenced in a study of T cells in tumors after PD-1 blockade. Method: immunoSEQ multiplex PCR; TCRdb's copy keeps in-frame clones and lacks some. Altogether roughly 9,300 clones are present, 50% to 65% being singletons, with the ten largest covering approximately 4.5%. The sequences come from tumor tissue, collected after anti-PD-1 treatment. The receptors here all came from a human donor with basal cell carcinoma. Each CDR3 is given with its conserved first and last residue. D genes are given only for firm matches. Clone size is not always given. Where it is, it says once, few, many or a class for expanded clones.

v_gene: TRBV7-8; j_gene: TRBJ2-1; len: 16; abundance: .; d_gene: .; CDR3aa: CASSLVQRIRDNEQFF; CDR3nt: TGTGCCAGCAGCTTAGTACAGCGGATAAGAGACAATGAGCAGTTCTTC
v_gene: TRBV7-2; j_gene: TRBJ2-1; len: 13; abundance: .; d_gene: .; CDR3aa: CASSLGGGSGKFF; CDR3nt: TGTGCCAGCAGCTTAGGCGGGGGCTCGGGTAAATTCTTC
v_gene: TRBV11-3; j_gene: TRBJ1-2; len: 13; abundance: .; d_gene: .; CDR3aa: CASSLLGGVGYTF; CDR3nt: TGTGCCAGCAGCCTCCTGGGGGGCGTGGGCTACACCTTC
v_gene: TRBV5-4; j_gene: TRBJ2-3; len: 17; abundance: .; d_gene: TRBD1; CDR3aa: CAHSGTGYGGGTDTQYF; CDR3nt: TGTGCCCACTCTGGGACAGGGTACGGTGGAGGCACAGATACGCAGTATTTT
v_gene: TRBV5-1; j_gene: TRBJ2-7; len: 15; abundance: .; d_gene: TRBD1; CDR3aa: CASSFGTGLTYEQYF; CDR3nt: TGCGCCAGCAGCTTTGGGACAGGGCTTACCTACGAGCAGTACTTC
v_gene: TRBV19; j_gene: TRBJ2-4; len: 19; abundance: .; d_gene: TRBD2; CDR3aa: CASSPRGSGARAAKNIQYF; CDR3nt: TGTGCCAGTAGTCCCAGGGGTAGCGGGGCTAGGGCGGCCAAAAACATTCAGTACTTC
v_gene: TRBV9; j_gene: TRBJ2-7; len: 14; abundance: .; d_gene: .; CDR3aa: CASSVGSGSYEQYF; CDR3nt: TGTGCCAGCAGCGTAGGGTCGGGGTCCTACGAGCAGTACTTC
v_gene: TRBV5-5; j_gene: TRBJ2-2; len: 11; abundance: .; d_gene: .; CDR3aa: CASRTTGELFF; CDR3nt: TGTGCCAGCAGGACCACCGGGGAGCTGTTTTTT
v_gene: TRBV4-2; j_gene: TRBJ2-2; len: 17; abundance: .; d_gene: TRBD1; CDR3aa: CASSHPRWDRPAGELFF; CDR3nt: TGTGCCAGCAGCCATCCACGGTGGGACAGACCAGCCGGGGAGCTGTTTTTT
v_gene: TRBV30; j_gene: TRBJ2-7; len: 12; abundance: .; d_gene: .; CDR3aa: CAWSVGSYEQYF; CDR3nt: TGTGCCTGGAGTGTGGGCAGCTACGAGCAGTACTTC
v_gene: TRBV6-6; j_gene: TRBJ1-6; len: 13; abundance: few; d_gene: .; CDR3aa: CATVKMAGSPLHF; CDR3nt: TGTGCCACCGTTAAGATGGCGGGCTCACCCCTCCACTTT
v_gene: TRBV5-5; j_gene: TRBJ2-7; len: 15; abundance: few; d_gene: .; CDR3aa: CASSPYWGASYEQYF; CDR3nt: TGTGCCAGCAGCCCCTATTGGGGAGCATCCTACGAGCAGTACTTC
v_gene: TRBV7-9; j_gene: TRBJ2-6; len: 17; abundance: .; d_gene: TRBD1; CDR3aa: CASSRGQGISGANVLTF; CDR3nt: TGTGCCAGCAGTCGCGGACAGGGTATCTCTGGGGCCAACGTCCTGACTTTC
v_gene: TRBV7-3; j_gene: TRBJ2-1; len: 14; abundance: .; d_gene: .; CDR3aa: CASSLSIGDNEQFF; CDR3nt: TGTGCCAGCAGCTTAAGTATTGGGGACAATGAGCAGTTCTTC
v_gene: TRBV7-8; j_gene: TRBJ2-1; len: 15; abundance: .; d_gene: .; CDR3aa: CASSLDQGPYNEQFF; CDR3nt: TGTGCCAGCAGCTTAGATCAGGGACCCTACAATGAGCAGTTCTTC
v_gene: TRBV19; j_gene: TRBJ2-7; len: 15; abundance: .; d_gene: TRBD1; CDR3aa: CASTVTGTGGFEQYF; CDR3nt: TGTGCCAGTACCGTCACCGGGACAGGGGGTTTCGAGCAGTACTTC
v_gene: TRBV2; j_gene: TRBJ1-1; len: 16; abundance: .; d_gene: .; CDR3aa: CASTPEGGRVGTEAFF; CDR3nt: TGTGCCAGCACTCCGGAGGGGGGCAGGGTCGGCACTGAAGCTTTCTTT
v_gene: TRBV30; j_gene: TRBJ2-2; len: 14; abundance: .; d_gene: .; CDR3aa: CAWRTTANTGELFF; CDR3nt: TGTGCCTGGAGAACGACAGCGAACACCGGGGAGCTGTTTTTT
v_gene: TRBV25-1; j_gene: TRBJ2-2; len: 15; abundance: .; d_gene: .; CDR3aa: CASSVSKRSTGELFF; CDR3nt: TGTGCCAGCAGTGTTTCTAAGCGTAGCACCGGGGAGCTGTTTTTT
v_gene: TRBV11-3; j_gene: TRBJ2-5; len: 13; abundance: .; d_gene: .; CDR3aa: CASAARGPETQYF; CDR3nt: TGTGCCAGCGCAGCGCGGGGGCCAGAGACCCAGTACTTC
v_gene: TRBV5-6; j_gene: TRBJ1-3; len: 15; abundance: medium-sized; d_gene: .; CDR3aa: CASEERGASGNTIYF; CDR3nt: TGTGCCAGCGAGGAGCGGGGGGCTTCTGGAAACACCATATATTTT
v_gene: TRBV12-3/TRBV12-4; j_gene: TRBJ1-5; len: 12; abundance: .; d_gene: .; CDR3aa: CASSRGHQPQHF; CDR3nt: TGTGCCAGCAGTAGGGGCCATCAGCCCCAGCATTTT
v_gene: TRBV10-2; j_gene: TRBJ2-1; len: 12; abundance: .; d_gene: .; CDR3aa: CASGGNGNEQFF; CDR3nt: TGCGCCAGTGGGGGGAACGGCAATGAGCAGTTCTTC
v_gene: TRBV6-1; j_gene: TRBJ2-3; len: 15; abundance: .; d_gene: TRBD1; CDR3aa: CASSELDRGVGTQYF; CDR3nt: TGTGCCAGCAGTGAACTAGACAGGGGCGTTGGTACGCAGTATTTT
v_gene: TRBV28; j_gene: TRBJ2-1; len: 15; abundance: .; d_gene: .; CDR3aa: CASSSVGGSLDEQFF; CDR3nt: TGTGCCAGCAGTTCCGTAGGAGGGTCCCTGGATGAGCAGTTCTTC
v_gene: TRBV5-1; j_gene: TRBJ2-5; len: 13; abundance: few; d_gene: .; CDR3aa: CASSGRETETQYF; CDR3nt: TGCGCCAGCAGCGGCAGGGAGACGGAGACCCAGTACTTC
v_gene: TRBV19; j_gene: TRBJ2-5; len: 16; abundance: .; d_gene: TRBD2; CDR3aa: CASSRTSNGPQETQYF; CDR3nt: TGTGCCAGTAGCCGGACTAGCAATGGGCCCCAAGAGACCCAGTACTTC
v_gene: TRBV30; j_gene: TRBJ2-1; len: 14; abundance: .; d_gene: .; CDR3aa: CAWKAGWGYNEQFF; CDR3nt: TGTGCCTGGAAGGCAGGGTGGGGGTACAATGAGCAGTTCTTC
v_gene: TRBV30; j_gene: TRBJ1-2; len: 17; abundance: .; d_gene: .; CDR3aa: CAWSVPTFAGARYGYTF; CDR3nt: TGTGCCTGGAGTGTACCGACTTTTGCGGGGGCGCGCTATGGCTACACCTTC
v_gene: TRBV7-9; j_gene: TRBJ2-2; len: 13; abundance: .; d_gene: .; CDR3aa: CALSDTNTGELFF; CDR3nt: TGTGCCCTATCGGACACCAACACCGGGGAGCTGTTTTTT
v_gene: TRBV5-4; j_gene: TRBJ1-2; len: 14; abundance: medium-sized; d_gene: .; CDR3aa: CASSPGGANYGYTF; CDR3nt: TGTGCCAGCAGCCCGGGTGGGGCTAACTATGGCTACACCTTC
v_gene: TRBV6-5; j_gene: TRBJ1-2; len: 14; abundance: .; d_gene: TRBD1; CDR3aa: CASSLDRGQVGYTF; CDR3nt: TGTGCCAGCAGCTTAGACAGGGGACAAGTGGGCTACACCTTC
v_gene: TRBV19; j_gene: TRBJ2-3; len: 15; abundance: .; d_gene: .; CDR3aa: CASSITGLSTDTQYF; CDR3nt: TGTGCCAGTAGTATTACGGGACTTAGCACAGATACGCAGTATTTT
v_gene: TRBV28; j_gene: TRBJ1-1; len: 12; abundance: .; d_gene: .; CDR3aa: CASSSRQVEAFF; CDR3nt: TGTGCCAGCAGTTCTCGACAGGTTGAAGCTTTCTTT
v_gene: TRBV19; j_gene: TRBJ1-4; len: 15; abundance: .; d_gene: TRBD1; CDR3aa: CASSIRTGVNEKLFF; CDR3nt: TGTGCCAGTAGTATCAGGACAGGGGTGAATGAAAAACTGTTTTTT
v_gene: TRBV27; j_gene: TRBJ1-1; len: 16; abundance: .; d_gene: .; CDR3aa: CASLISGAPRSGEAFF; CDR3nt: TGTGCCAGCCTTATATCAGGGGCCCCAAGGAGTGGTGAAGCTTTCTTT
v_gene: TRBV30; j_gene: TRBJ1-6; len: 15; abundance: .; d_gene: .; CDR3aa: CAFELSGSYNSPLHF; CDR3nt: TGTGCGTTTGAGTTGTCGGGCTCCTATAATTCACCCCTCCACTTT
v_gene: TRBV7-9; j_gene: TRBJ1-3; len: 14; abundance: .; d_gene: .; CDR3aa: CASSPLGPGNTIYF; CDR3nt: TGTGCCAGCAGCCCCCTCGGGCCTGGAAACACCATATATTTT
v_gene: TRBV13; j_gene: TRBJ2-1; len: 15; abundance: .; d_gene: TRBD2; CDR3aa: CASRFRGLAGNEQFF; CDR3nt: TGTGCCAGCAGGTTCCGGGGACTAGCTGGCAATGAGCAGTTCTTC
v_gene: TRBV12-3/TRBV12-4; j_gene: TRBJ1-6; len: 13; abundance: .; d_gene: .; CDR3aa: CASSLDPNWPLHF; CDR3nt: TGTGCCAGCAGTTTAGATCCTAATTGGCCCCTCCACTTT
v_gene: TRBV6-5; j_gene: TRBJ1-2; len: 13; abundance: few; d_gene: .; CDR3aa: CASSYVGARGYTF; CDR3nt: TGTGCCAGCAGTTATGTTGGGGCGCGGGGCTACACCTTC
v_gene: TRBV19; j_gene: TRBJ2-3; len: 13; abundance: .; d_gene: .; CDR3aa: CASRATGTDTQYF; CDR3nt: TGTGCCAGTAGGGCCACAGGGACAGATACGCAGTATTTT
v_gene: TRBV5-1; j_gene: TRBJ1-1; len: 13; abundance: few; d_gene: .; CDR3aa: CASSFSAVTEAFF; CDR3nt: TGCGCCAGCAGCTTTTCGGCGGTTACAGAAGCTTTCTTT
v_gene: TRBV4-1; j_gene: TRBJ1-6; len: 15; abundance: few; d_gene: .; CDR3aa: CASSQGQSFNSPLHF; CDR3nt: TGCGCCAGCAGCCAAGGACAGAGCTTTAATTCACCCCTCCACTTT
v_gene: TRBV6-5; j_gene: TRBJ1-6; len: 14; abundance: few; d_gene: .; CDR3aa: CASSYATHNSPLHF; CDR3nt: TGTGCCAGCAGTTACGCGACACATAATTCACCCCTCCACTTT
v_gene: TRBV5-5; j_gene: TRBJ2-2; len: 15; abundance: .; d_gene: .; CDR3aa: CASSLGQLNTGELFF; CDR3nt: TGTGCCAGCAGCTTGGGGCAGCTTAACACCGGGGAGCTGTTTTTT
v_gene: TRBV19; j_gene: TRBJ1-5; len: 13; abundance: few; d_gene: .; CDR3aa: CASSWGGRQPQHF; CDR3nt: TGTGCCAGTAGTTGGGGGGGGCGGCAGCCCCAGCATTTT
v_gene: TRBV6-5; j_gene: TRBJ1-5; len: 13; abundance: few; d_gene: .; CDR3aa: CASRDISNQPQHF; CDR3nt: TGTGCCAGCAGGGACATCAGCAATCAGCCCCAGCATTTT
v_gene: TRBV2; j_gene: TRBJ1-1; len: 13; abundance: medium-sized; d_gene: .; CDR3aa: CASRVTVNTEAFF; CDR3nt: TGTGCCAGCAGGGTGACAGTGAACACTGAAGCTTTCTTT
v_gene: TRBV12-3/TRBV12-4; j_gene: TRBJ1-4; len: 11; abundance: .; d_gene: .; CDR3aa: CASSYGEKLFF; CDR3nt: TGTGCCAGCAGTTACGGTGAAAAACTGTTTTTT
v_gene: TRBV18; j_gene: TRBJ1-4; len: 15; abundance: .; d_gene: .; CDR3aa: CASSPSRGTNEKLFF; CDR3nt: TGTGCCAGCTCACCAAGCCGGGGTACTAATGAAAAACTGTTTTTT
v_gene: TRBV13; j_gene: TRBJ2-1; len: 15; abundance: few; d_gene: TRBD2; CDR3aa: CASSFGGGSYNEQFF; CDR3nt: TGTGCCAGCAGCTTCGGCGGGGGGTCCTACAATGAGCAGTTCTTC
v_gene: TRBV20-1; j_gene: TRBJ1-5; len: 13; abundance: few; d_gene: TRBD1; CDR3aa: CSASSQGIQPQHF; CDR3nt: TGCAGTGCTAGTTCACAGGGGATTCAGCCCCAGCATTTT
v_gene: TRBV3-1/TRBV3-2; j_gene: TRBJ1-2; len: 14; abundance: .; d_gene: .; CDR3aa: CASSQGRGSYGYTF; CDR3nt: TGTGCCAGCAGCCAGGGCAGGGGCTCCTATGGCTACACCTTC
v_gene: TRBV6-5; j_gene: TRBJ2-5; len: 15; abundance: few; d_gene: TRBD2; CDR3aa: CASSGLAGGQETQYF; CDR3nt: TGTGCCAGCAGCGGACTAGCGGGGGGGCAAGAGACCCAGTACTTC